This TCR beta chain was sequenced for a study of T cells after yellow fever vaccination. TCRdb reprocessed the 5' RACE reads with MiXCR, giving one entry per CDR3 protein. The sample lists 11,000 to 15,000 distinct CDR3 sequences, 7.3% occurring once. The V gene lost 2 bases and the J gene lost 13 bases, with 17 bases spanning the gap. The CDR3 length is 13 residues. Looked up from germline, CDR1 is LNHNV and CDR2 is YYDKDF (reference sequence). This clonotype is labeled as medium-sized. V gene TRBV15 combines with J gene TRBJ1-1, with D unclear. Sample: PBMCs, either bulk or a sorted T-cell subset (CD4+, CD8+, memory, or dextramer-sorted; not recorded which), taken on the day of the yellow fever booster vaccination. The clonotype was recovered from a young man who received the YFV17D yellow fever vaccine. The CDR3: CATSRRGTPDVFF. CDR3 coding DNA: TGTGCCACCAGCAGACGAGGAACGCCTGACGTTTTCTTT.